These T cell receptor beta chains were read from a single sample in a study of T cells in Graves' hyperthyroidism and ophthalmopathy. TCRdb called the multiplex PCR reads again in MiXCR, with one record for every CDR3 protein. The data show under 70,000 distinct CDR3 sequences, with approximately 57% seen just once and about 3.6% held by the top ten. The sequencing sample was made of blood. All receptors come from a woman in her fifties or sixties with Graves' ophthalmopathy. CDR3s include the opening cysteine and the closing phenylalanine or tryptophan. The D gene is left open where the match is weak. The size entry is marked missing in some rows and otherwise reads once, few, many or a size class.

TRBJ2-2	-	TRBV20-1	-	CSARYPATVELFF	TGCAGTGCTAGGTATCCGGCCACCGTGGAACTGTTTTTT
TRBJ1-5	-	TRBV20-1	-	CSARAPAIRGRHQPQHF	TGCAGTGCTAGAGCCCCGGCAATCCGCGGACGGCATCAGCCCCAGCATTTT
TRBJ2-5	-	TRBV7-9	-	CASDWDQLETQYF	TGTGCCAGCGACTGGGACCAGCTTGAGACCCAGTACTTC
TRBJ2-1	-	TRBV5-5	-	CASSLVPEYTDTQFF	TGCGCCAGCAGCTTGGTCCCCGAATACACAGATACGCAGTTCTTC
TRBJ2-7	TRBD2	TRBV7-2	-	CASSLALSGGAGEQYF	TGTGCCAGCAGCTTAGCGCTCAGCGGGGGGGCTGGTGAGCAGTACTTC
TRBJ2-6	TRBD2	TRBV11-2	-	CASSLTSGNGANVLTF	TGTGCCAGCAGTCTGACTAGCGGGAATGGGGCCAACGTCCTGACTTTC
TRBJ2-5	-	TRBV7-2	many	CASSSTRRGQETQYF	TGTGCCAGCAGCTCGACTAGGCGAGGGCAAGAGACCCAGTACTTC
TRBJ1-4	-	TRBV30	many	CAWRNRLYEKLFF	TGTGCCTGGAGGAACAGGCTATACGAAAAACTGTTTTTT
TRBJ2-1	TRBD1	TRBV2	-	CASRRTGGPGEQFF	TGTGCCAGCAGAAGGACAGGGGGCCCCGGGGAGCAGTTCTTC
TRBJ2-2	TRBD2	TRBV5-1	many	CASSPQAGGPAGELFF	TGCGCCAGCAGCCCCCAAGCGGGGGGGCCTGCCGGGGAGCTGTTTTTT
TRBJ1-6	-	TRBV6-6	many	CASSYSSYNSPLHF	TGTGCCAGCAGTTACAGCTCCTATAATTCACCCCTCCACTTT
TRBJ1-5	-	TRBV7-2	-	CASKTRVTNEPQHF	TGTGCCAGCAAAACTAGGGTAACAAATGAGCCCCAGCATTTT
TRBJ2-5	-	TRBV11-1	-	CASSLAGGQETQYF	TGTGCCAGCAGCTTAGCAGGGGGACAAGAGACCCAGTACTTC
TRBJ1-1	-	TRBV7-9	-	CASSLWEDGEAFF	TGTGCCAGCAGCCTCTGGGAGGACGGTGAAGCTTTCTTT
TRBJ1-1	TRBD1	TRBV18	many	CASSPPSRGSNTEAFF	TGTGCCAGCTCACCTCCCTCCAGGGGGTCGAACACTGAAGCTTTCTTT
TRBJ2-3	-	TRBV20-1	-	CSASKGLITDTQYF	TGCAGTGCCTCGAAGGGACTCATCACAGATACGCAGTATTTT
TRBJ2-1	-	TRBV10-3	-	CATGTLGNEQFF	TGTGCCACCGGGACCCTTGGTAATGAGCAGTTCTTC
TRBJ2-5	-	TRBV15	-	CATSRGGRDQTEAFFGQGTQYF	-
TRBJ1-2	TRBD1	TRBV12-3/TRBV12-4	-	CASSQQGADSGNTF	TGTGCCAGCAGTCAACAGGGGGCGGACTCTGGAAACACCTTC
TRBJ1-6	-	TRBV7-9	once	CASSSPVGYSTDTQTYNSPLHF	TGTGCCAGCAGCTCCCCGGTGGGGTATAGCACAGATACGCAGACCTATAATTCACCCCTCCACTTT
TRBJ1-2	-	TRBV25-1	few	CASSASGTYGYTF	TGTGCCAGCAGTGCCTCAGGGACCTATGGCTACACCTTC
TRBJ2-7	TRBD2	TRBV20-1	-	CSASGVSYELYF	TGCAGCGCTAGCGGAGTTTCCTACGAGCTGTACTTT